The 25 T cell receptor beta chains listed next were all sequenced from one sample in a study of CD8+CD57+ T cells in acquired aplastic anemia. Patients included in sequencing had previously demonstrated CD8+CD57+ cell expansion by flow cytometry. Genomic DNA acted as the template from which TCR beta VDJ combination and CDR3 sequence profiling were carried out. TCRdb used MiXCR to reprocess the reads, holding one entry per CDR3 protein. Here the sample spans hundreds of thousands of distinct CDR3 sequences, approximately 33% being singletons. The sample taken for sequencing was sorted CD4+, CD8+, or CD8+CD57+ T cells (not recorded which) from PBMCs. The receptors were gathered from a human donor with aplastic anemia.

This clonotype was found a few times. The missing conserved phenylalanine or tryptophan at the end of this CDR3 makes a read error likely. The CDR3 DNA reads as TGCAGTGCTAGGGGACAGGGGGTAACCCTCTATGGCTACACCCTC. Translation: CSARGQGVTLYGYTL. The chain links TRBV20-1 to TRBJ1-2; TRBD1 matches 11 bases. Germline-derived CDR1 and CDR2 are DFQATT and SNEGSKA (reference sequence). Germline trimming cut 3 bases from V and 4 bases from J; bases unmatched to any gene: 7. The CDR3 is made up of 15 amino acids.

This clonotype has only a few counts. J is TRBJ1-5 and V is TRBV6-4; D unresolved. V gave up 6 bases and J gave up 5 bases, with 5 bases separating them. Germline V gene lookup returns CDR1 MRHNA and CDR2 SNTAGT. The CDR3 spans 11 residues. The CDR3 spells CASRRDQPQHF. The CDR3 nucleotides are TGTGCCAGCAGAAGAGATCAGCCCCAGCATTTT.

The chain joins TRBV19 to TRBJ1-5; D uncertain. V shed 3 bases and J shed 6 bases, with 6 bases lying between them. Germline CDR1 and CDR2: LNHDA and SQIVND (reference sequence). The CDR3 has 12 residues. The CDR3 DNA follows: TGTGCCAGTAGTATGCGTCTTCAGCCCCAGCATTTT. Its translation is CASSMRLQPQHF.

The chain couples TRBV28 to TRBJ1-6; no clear D. The V gene lost 6 bases and the J gene lost 0 bases, with 12 bases spanning the gap. The CDR3 is 16 residues long. CDR1 is MDHEN and CDR2 is SYDVKM in the germline V gene. The CDR3 here is CASRPDGPSYNSPLHF. CDR3 bases: TGTGCCAGCAGGCCGGACGGTCCCTCCTATAATTCACCCCTCCACTTT.

There are many counts of this clonotype. The chain links TRBV9 to TRBJ1-6; D is ambiguous. The V gene's germline CDR1 is SGDLS and CDR2 YYNGEE. V was pared by 0 bases and J by 3 bases, with 10 bases between. CDR3 length: 16 residues. The CDR3 sequence is CASSVDGRDYNSPLHF. The CDR3 DNA sequence: TGTGCCAGCAGCGTAGATGGACGGGACTATAATTCACCCCTCCACTTT.

This clonotype came up many times. CDR3 sequence (DNA): TGTGCCACCAGCAGAGATCCGGCGGCCTCCTACGAGCAGTACTTC. Protein product: CATSRDPAASYEQYF. The chain has TRBV15 and TRBJ2-7; D unresolved. Germline-derived CDR1 and CDR2 are LNHNV and YYDKDF (reference sequence). V lost 0 bases and J lost 0, with 9 bases in between. The CDR3 length is 15 residues.

This clonotype was observed a few times. V and J are TRBV7-2 and TRBJ1-3, with D uncertain. The CDR3 runs to 15 residues. The V and J ends lost 5 bases and 0 bases respectively, with 11 bases between them. Germline CDR1 and CDR2: SGHTA and FQGNSA. This CDR3 is CASSRTAHSGNTIYF. The CDR3 nucleotides are TGTGCCAGCAGCCGTACAGCTCACTCTGGAAACACCATATATTTT.

This clonotype appeared many times. The chain joins TRBV9 to TRBJ1-1; no clear D gene. Germline CDR1 SGDLS, CDR2 YYNGEE. CDR3 length: 9 residues. V gave up 4 bases and J gave up 5 bases, with 0 bases separating them. This CDR3 reads CASSTEAFF. In nucleotides, the CDR3 is TGTGCCAGCAGCACTGAAGCTTTCTTT.

Note on this clonotype: A much larger clone differs by one base, so this may be a read error. The V call is TRBV7-2, the J call TRBJ1-5, with D hard to call. The CDR3 runs to 14 residues. Germline CDR1 SGHTA, CDR2 FQGNSA. CDR3 region: CASKKDLSNRPQHF. In DNA form, the CDR3 reads TGTGCCAGCAAAAAGGATCTGAGCAATCGGCCCCAGCATTTT.

This clonotype was detected ten times or more. V and J are TRBV10-1 and TRBJ2-3; 10 nucleotides agree with TRBD1. The CDR3 is 15 amino acids. The germline V gene encodes CDR1 WNHNN and CDR2 SYGVQD (reference sequence). Trimming at V came to 3 bases and at J to 3 bases, leaving 3 bases not matched to a gene. The CDR3 is CASSEGTGVTDTQYF. In DNA, the CDR3 is TGCGCCAGCAGTGAAGGGACAGGGGTTACAGATACGCAGTATTTT.

The table lists this clonotype with a few counts. The rearrangement uses TRBV4-2 and TRBJ2-7; 16 bases agree with TRBD2. CDR3 length: 18 amino acids. From germline, CDR1 is LGHNA and CDR2 YNFKEQ. V lost 4 bases and J lost 0; bases outside the gene matches: 6. In DNA, the CDR3 is TGTGCCAGCAGCCGGTCCGGGACTAGCGGGAGGGCCTCCTACGAGCAGTACTTC. It yields the protein CASSRSGTSGRASYEQYF.

This clonotype appeared many times. The chain recombines TRBV2 with TRBJ2-6; possible D gene TRBD1, 5 bases. The CDR3 has 14 residues. Trimming removed 3 bases from V and 2 bases from J, with 5 bases in between. Germline assignment: CDR1 SNHLY and CDR2 FYNNEI. The CDR3 spells CASSDRAGANVLTF. DNA of the CDR3: TGTGCCAGCAGTGACAGGGCTGGGGCCAACGTCCTGACTTTC.

Many counts were recorded for this clonotype. V gene TRBV10-3 combines with J gene TRBJ1-1; 11 nucleotides line up with TRBD1. V gave up 6 bases and J gave up 5 bases; unmatched junction bases: 5. There are 14 residues in the CDR3. Germline assignment: CDR1 ENHRY and CDR2 SYGVKD. DNA for the CDR3: TGTGCCATCAGAGGGGACAGGGGGTGGACTGAAGCTTTCTTT. Protein: CAIRGDRGWTEAFF.

Remarks on this clonotype: A much larger clone sits a single nucleotide away, making a read error possible. The DNA for the CDR3 is TGCGCCAGCAGTGGACGGCTGGGAGAGCAGTCCTTC. This translates into CASSGRLGEQSF. The chain uses TRBV10-1 and TRBJ2-1; D perhaps matches TRBD2 (5 bases). CDR1 and CDR2 from the germline V gene are WNHNN and SYGVQD (reference sequence). CDR3 length: 12 amino acids.

This clonotype was observed many times. V usage is TRBV2 and J usage is TRBJ2-1; 9 positions agree with TRBD2. Per germline, CDR1 SNHLY and CDR2 FYNNEI. V lost 1 base and J lost 4; bases outside the gene matches: 2. This CDR3 contains 15 residues. The CDR3 loop is CASSEGSGGYNEQFF. As DNA, the CDR3 is TGTGCCAGCAGTGAAGGTAGCGGGGGTTACAATGAGCAGTTCTTC.

This clonotype was counted a few times. J is TRBJ1-1 and V is TRBV9; 7 positions agree with TRBD1. CDR1 and CDR2 (germline): SGDLS, YYNGEE. CDR3 length equals 18 residues. V shed 5 bases, J shed 5 bases, and the junction held 21 bases outside the gene matches. This chain's CDR3 is CASSPNLPGGIKTTEAFF. In nucleotides, the CDR3 is TGTGCCAGCAGTCCTAACCTACCAGGGGGAATTAAGACAACTGAAGCTTTCTTT. The full variable domain, rest sourced from reference TRBV9 and TRBJ1-1, is DSGVTQTPKHLITATGQRVTLRCSPRSGDLSVYWYQQSLDQGLQFLIQYYNGEERAKGNILERFSAQQFPDLHSELNLSSLELGDSALYFCASSPNLPGGIKTTEAFFGQGTRLTVV.

This clonotype was picked up a small number of times. The chain couples TRBV27 to TRBJ2-7; D may correspond to TRBD1 or TRBD2 (6 bases each). Trimming shortened V by 6 bases and J by 4 bases, and 19 bases separated the two germline ends. Per the germline V gene, CDR1 is MNHEY and CDR2 is SMNVEV (reference sequence). There are 15 residues in the CDR3. Here the CDR3 reads CASRAIRGESYEQYF. The CDR3 bases are TGTGCCAGCAGAGCTATTAGGGGGGAGTCTTACGAGCAGTACTTC.

The table lists this clonotype with many counts. The chain recombines TRBV19 with TRBJ2-3; tentatively, D is TRBD2 (6 bases). Trimming took 6 bases from V and 3 from J, leaving 10 bases between them. The CDR3 is 13 amino acids. CDR1 is LNHDA, CDR2 SQIVND, per germline (reference sequence). CDR3 in amino acids: CASSGSLTDTQYF. In nucleotides, the CDR3 is TGTGCCAGTAGCGGGAGTCTTACAGATACGCAGTATTTT. The full variable domain, in which reference TRBV19 and TRBJ2-3 provide the parts outside the CDR3, is DGGITQSPKYLFRKEGQNVTLSCEQNLNHDAMYWYRQDPGQGLRLIYYSQIVNDFQKGDIAEGYSVSREKKESFPLTVTSAQKNPTAFYLCASSGSLTDTQYFGPGTRLTVL.

The genes are TRBV6-1 and TRBJ2-7, with D possibly TRBD1 on 6 matching bases. The germline V gene has CDR1 MNHNS and CDR2 SASEGT. The CDR3 length is 15 residues. Trimming left V 6 bases short and J 2 bases short, with 17 bases between. CDR3 amino acids: CASSIMDSHPYEQYF. CDR3 DNA sequence: TGTGCCAGCAGCATTATGGACAGCCACCCCTACGAGCAGTACTTC.

The chain couples TRBV12-3 or TRBV12-4 to TRBJ1-5; 7 bases are a match to TRBD1. The CDR3 totals 16 residues. Trimming removed 4 bases from V and 6 bases from J; junction bases left unmatched: 12. CDR3 in DNA: TGTGCCAGCAGTTCCCTCCGGGACAGCCGCAGTCAGCCCCAGCATTTT. Amino acid sequence: CASSSLRDSRSQPQHF.

This clonotype occurred many times. V and J are TRBV9 and TRBJ1-2, with D possibly being TRBD1 (5 bases). The CDR3 runs 13 residues. The V and J ends lost 2 bases and 7 bases respectively, with 12 bases between them. Germline V gives CDR1 SGDLS, CDR2 YYNGEE. The CDR3 sequence is CASSVLGEGGYTF. The CDR3 nucleotides are TGTGCCAGCAGCGTCTTGGGGGAAGGTGGCTACACCTTC.

Notes on this clonotype: A much more abundant neighbour one base away suggests this may be a read error. The V gene is TRBV7-2, the J gene TRBJ2-7, with TRBD2 matching over 11 bases. Germline V gene sequence: CDR1 SGHTA, CDR2 FQGNSA. The CDR3 length is 13 residues. CDR3 sequence: CASRLAGSYEPYF. The CDR3 coding sequence is TGTGCCAGCCGACTAGCGGGATCCTACGAGCCGTACTTC.

This clonotype has more than one count but fewer than ten. The chain couples TRBV15 to TRBJ2-5; D gene unclear. The CDR3 contains 19 residues. Germline CDR1 reads LNHNV; CDR2 reads YYDKDF (reference sequence). The germline V and J ends were trimmed by 5 bases and 0 bases, with 25 bases remaining between them. CDR3 bases: TGTGCCACCAGCCGGAGAAGCCTTAGACTTCCACCGTACCAAGAGACCCAGTACTTC. Translation gives CATSRRSLRLPPYQETQYF.

The chain combines TRBV19 with TRBJ1-2; 8 nucleotides agree with TRBD1. Germline V gene lookup returns CDR1 LNHDA and CDR2 SQIVND (reference sequence). This CDR3 is built from 14 residues. V lost 3 bases to trimming and J lost 7 bases; unmatched junction nucleotides: 7. CDR3 protein: CASSMRTGRGGYTF. For the CDR3, the DNA is TGTGCCAGTAGTATGCGGACAGGGCGGGGTGGCTACACCTTC.

This clonotype was seen ten or more times. The J gene is TRBJ2-7, the V gene TRBV7-6; a weak D match, TRBD1 (6 bases). Trimming cost V 1 base and J 0 bases, with 13 bases left between them. Germline V gene lookup returns CDR1 SGHVS and CDR2 FNYEAQ. The CDR3 loop spans 16 amino acids. CDR3 DNA: TGTGCCAGCAGCTTAGTAGCTGGGACAAGCTCCTACGAGCAGTACTTC. This codes for CASSLVAGTSSYEQYF.